A single sample is the source of the 26 T cell receptor beta chains below, sequenced in a study of blood T cell repertoires in COVID-19. The repertoire was sequenced with immunoSEQ multiplex PCR; TCRdb's copy has only in-frame clones and lacks some. This table has over 100,000 clones, roughly 87% appearing once. Sample: peripheral blood. The receptor source for this set is a man older than 75 with acute or convalescent COVID-19.

The chain has TRBV2 and TRBJ1-2; the D gene is possibly TRBD1 (6 bases). The CDR3 has 14 amino acids. V lost 3 bases, J lost 5 bases, and 13 bases lay in between. Germline V lookup: CDR1 SNHLY, CDR2 FYNNEI. The CDR3: CASSEGNTGYGYTF. CDR3 nucleotide sequence: TGTGCCAGCAGTGAGGGGAATACAGGGTATGGCTACACCTTC.

The chain is built from TRBV7-6 and TRBJ2-5, with 12 bases that match TRBD1. V gave up 7 bases and J gave up 5 bases; unmatched junction bases: 20. The CDR3 spans 19 residues. Germline V lookup: CDR1 SGHVS, CDR2 FNYEAQ. The CDR3 loop is CASTLEGTGGWGARETQYF. CDR3 in DNA: TGTGCCAGCACGCTGGAAGGGACAGGGGGCTGGGGCGCCCGGGAGACCCAGTACTTC.

This rearrangement joins TRBV24-1 to TRBJ2-1; TRBD2 aligns across 12 bases. Trimming cost V 4 bases and J 9 bases; bases outside gene matches: 12. Germline-derived CDR1 and CDR2 are KGHDR and SFDVKD. This CDR3 comprises 17 residues. CDR3 region: CATSDVTSGSFGGEQFF. CDR3 DNA: TGTGCCACCAGTGACGTGACTAGCGGGAGTTTCGGCGGTGAGCAGTTCTTC.

The chain carries TRBV19 and TRBJ1-5; TRBD1 might be the D (6 bases). The germline V gene encodes CDR1 LNHDA and CDR2 SQIVND (reference sequence). The CDR3 is made up of 16 amino acids. V was shortened by 5 bases and J by 4 bases, with 18 bases between the two germline ends. In DNA form, the CDR3 reads TGTGCCAGTAGTGCAGCTCCAGGGGATGGGAATCAGCCCCAGCATTTT. It is translated as CASSAAPGDGNQPQHF.

This chain connects TRBV5-1 to TRBJ1-6; possibly TRBD1 for D (6 bases). Germline CDR1 and CDR2: SGHRS and YFSETQ. There are 16 residues in the CDR3. V dropped 1 base and J dropped 7 bases, with 15 bases sitting between them. The CDR3 sequence is CASSLNLGQRNSPLHF. CDR3 coding DNA: TGCGCCAGCAGCTTGAATTTGGGACAACGAAATTCACCCCTCCACTTT.

The chain couples TRBV9 to TRBJ2-7; D call uncertain. V lost 4 bases and J 4 bases, leaving 15 bases between the germline ends. CDR3 length: 14 amino acids. Germline V gene sequence: CDR1 SGDLS, CDR2 YYNGEE. The CDR3 nucleotides read TGTGCCAGCAGCCCGTACACTAACTCGTACGAGCAGTACTTC. Its protein is CASSPYTNSYEQYF.

This clone came up a few times. The V call is TRBV9, the J call TRBJ2-5; 12 nucleotides agree with TRBD2. CDR1 is SGDLS and CDR2 is YYNGEE in the germline V gene. V lost 0 bases and J lost 2; bases outside the gene matches: 5. The CDR3 contains 17 residues. The chain's CDR3 is CASSVGLLAGGQETQYF. The CDR3 nucleotides are TGTGCCAGCAGCGTAGGGCTCCTAGCGGGGGGGCAAGAGACCCAGTACTTC.

The chain joins TRBV7-9 to TRBJ1-2; 7 positions match TRBD1. Looked up from germline, CDR1 is SEHNR and CDR2 is FQNEAQ (reference sequence). This CDR3 has 14 residues. The V gene end was trimmed by 5 bases and the J gene end by 8 bases; junction bases not matched to a gene: 11. CDR3 DNA: TGTGCCAGCAGCCCCGAAGGAGGGGGCGAGGGCTACACCTTC. It specifies CASSPEGGGEGYTF.

The rearrangement links TRBV11-3 to TRBJ2-2, with D maybe TRBD1 (6 bases). Germline CDR1 SGHNT, CDR2 YENEEA. Trimming pared 7 bases from V and 5 bases from J, leaving 20 bases between. This CDR3 is 16 amino acids long. CDR3 coding DNA: TGTGCCAGCACCTTCTCAGGGACACAATCGACCGGGGAGCTGTTTTTT. This sequence encodes CASTFSGTQSTGELFF.

The chain has TRBV10-1 and TRBJ2-7, with 7 bases aligning to TRBD1. Germline values: CDR1 WNHNN, CDR2 SYGVQD (reference sequence). The ends lost 0 bases at V and 2 bases at J; junction bases unmatched: 4. There are 15 residues in the CDR3. CDR3 residues: CASSESTGHPYEQYF. CDR3 nucleotides: TGCGCCAGCAGTGAGTCGACAGGGCACCCCTACGAGCAGTACTTC.

In its sample, this clone was seen a few times. CDR3 nucleotide sequence: TGTGCCAGCAGCTCTCAGGGGGCGCGAGGCTATGGCTACACCTTC. It encodes CASSSQGARGYGYTF. The chain is built from TRBV14 and TRBJ1-2; 8 bases align to TRBD1. Trimming took 5 bases from V and 4 from J; bases not matched to a gene: 9. There are 15 residues in the CDR3. The germline V gene encodes CDR1 SGHDN and CDR2 FVKESK.

The chain carries TRBV6-2 or TRBV6-3 and TRBJ1-2; D ambiguous. CDR3 length: 13 amino acids. Germline CDR1 MNHEY, CDR2 SVGEGT. Trimming cost V 6 bases and J 4 bases, with 12 bases left between them. In nucleotides, the CDR3 is TGTGCCAGCAGCCTACAGCTAACCTATGGCTACACCTTC. It yields the protein CASSLQLTYGYTF.

The V gene is TRBV5-5, the J gene TRBJ1-4; unclear D gene. Trimming took 0 bases from V and 7 from J, leaving 13 bases between them. Germline CDR1 SGHKS, CDR2 YYEKEE (reference sequence). This CDR3 has 15 residues. CDR3 in DNA: TGTGCCAGCAGCTTGGCGCAGGCGGGGAGTGAAAAACTGTTTTTT. Residues: CASSLAQAGSEKLFF.

The chain links TRBV20-1 to TRBJ1-4, with 8 positions matching TRBD1. J was trimmed by 17 bases and V by 2 bases; bases with no gene match: 7. Per germline, CDR1 DFQATT and CDR2 SNEGSKA (reference sequence). CDR3 length: 11 residues. CDR3 nucleotides: TGCAGTGCTAGATTGCAGGGGGCCGAATTTTTT. Translated: CSARLQGAEFF.

In regard to this clone: Because the CDR3's place on the DNA is in doubt, the DNA is left out and the CDR3 is given as listed by TCRdb. V and J are TRBV25-1 and TRBJ1-6. Germline loops: CDR1 MGHDK, CDR2 SYGVNS. Including both end residues, the CDR3 is 14 amino acids long. The CDR3 is CASSTSGRATPLHF.

The rearrangement joins TRBV11-2 to TRBJ1-2; tentative D call: TRBD1 (5 bases). The CDR3 is 13 residues long. Trimming took 4 bases from V and 4 from J, leaving 10 bases between them. Per germline, CDR1 SGHAT and CDR2 FQNNGV. DNA of the CDR3: TGTGCCAGCAGCTCCGGGGGGGGCTATGGCTACACCTTC. This gives the protein CASSSGGGYGYTF.

The rearrangement joins TRBV5-1 to TRBJ1-3, with TRBD1 matching 7 bases. This CDR3 spans 15 amino acids. The germline gives CDR1 SGHRS, CDR2 YFSETQ. Germline trimming cut 9 bases from V and 1 base from J; bases unmatched to any gene: 10. The CDR3 loop reads CATDPKGASGNTIYF. CDR3 nucleotides: TGCGCCACCGACCCGAAGGGGGCGTCTGGAAACACCATATATTTT.

The CDR3 loop is CASSLGPGRGPDEQYF. CDR3 nucleotides: TGTGCCAGCAGCTTAGGGCCGGGCAGGGGTCCGGACGAGCAGTACTTC. The V gene is TRBV7-2, the J gene TRBJ2-7; D is perhaps TRBD1 (6 bases). V lost 1 base and J lost 5, with 18 bases in between. The CDR3 spans 16 residues. Germline values: CDR1 SGHTA, CDR2 FQGNSA.

V usage is TRBV7-8 and J usage is TRBJ1-5; a possible D gene is TRBD1 (5 bases). Between the trimmed V and J ends, which lost 1 base and 4 bases, there was a span of 20 bases. The CDR3 loop spans 18 amino acids. CDR1 and CDR2 from the germline V gene are SGHVS and FQNEAQ. The DNA of the CDR3 is TGTGCCAGCAGCTTAGTGGGTTTTGGGGCAGCGTTAAATCAGCCCCAGCATTTT. Its protein product is CASSLVGFGAALNQPQHF.

The rearrangement uses TRBV11-2 and TRBJ2-3; 8 nucleotides match TRBD1. Germline V gene sequence: CDR1 SGHAT, CDR2 FQNNGV. The CDR3 contains 13 residues. The junction had 2 bases not matched to a gene; V was cut back by 3 bases and J by 6 bases. CDR3 DNA: TGTGCCAGCAGCTTGGACAGGGCGGATACGCAGTATTTT. Translated: CASSLDRADTQYF.

This clone was recorded a few times. V gene TRBV29-1 combines with J gene TRBJ1-1; tentative D call: TRBD1 (5 bases). V shed 3 bases and J shed 5 bases, with 10 bases lying between them. The CDR3 sequence is 12 residues long. Germline CDR1 SQVTM, CDR2 ANQGSEA. CDR3 bases: TGCAGCGTTGACAGGGACTGGACTGAAGCTTTCTTT. As protein: CSVDRDWTEAFF.

Comments on this clone: The CDR3 does not close with the conserved phenylalanine or tryptophan, likely indicating a read error. Because the CDR3's place on the DNA is in doubt, the DNA is left out and the CDR3 is given as listed by TCRdb. The chain carries TRBV5-6 and TRBJ2-7; the table calls TRBD2, which could not be checked here. CDR1 and CDR2 from the germline V gene are SGHDT and YYEEEE. The CDR3 has 13 residues if both end residues are counted. This CDR3 is CASSLGPSGRGLL.

V and J are TRBV28 and TRBJ2-5; 12 positions match TRBD2. Unmatched junction bases numbered 3, after V lost 6 bases and J lost 4 bases. CDR3 size: 14 residues. Germline V gene data show CDR1 as MDHEN and CDR2 as SYDVKM. CDR3 bases: TGTGCCAGCAGGACTAGCGGGAGTCGAGAGACCCAGTACTTC. Translation gives CASRTSGSRETQYF.

This clone was seen a handful of times. The J gene is TRBJ2-7, the V gene TRBV27; weak D call: TRBD1 (6 bases). CDR1 is MNHEY and CDR2 is SMNVEV in the germline V gene (reference sequence). The V gene lost 4 bases and the J gene lost 0 bases, with 13 bases spanning the gap. This CDR3 region has 15 residues. DNA for the CDR3: TGTGCCAGCAGTTCCCCCCGCAGGGGCTCCTACGAGCAGTACTTC. Amino acid sequence: CASSSPRRGSYEQYF.

The chain links TRBV28 to TRBJ1-3; 7 bases agree with TRBD1. The CDR3 spans 16 residues. J gave up 2 bases and V 4 bases, and 8 bases lay outside the gene matches. Germline assignment: CDR1 MDHEN and CDR2 SYDVKM. The CDR3 sequence: CASSSTGLATGNTIYF. As DNA, the CDR3 is TGTGCCAGCAGTTCGACAGGGCTAGCGACTGGAAACACCATATATTTT.

The chain is built from TRBV10-3 and TRBJ2-3, with a tentative D call TRBD2 (6 bases). The CDR3 sequence is 15 residues long. Between the trimmed V and J ends, which lost 0 bases and 2 bases, there was a span of 9 bases. Germline V gene lookup returns CDR1 ENHRY and CDR2 SYGVKD. CDR3 DNA: TGTGCCATCAGTGAGTCGCGGGGAATCACAGATACGCAGTATTTT. Protein sequence: CAISESRGITDTQYF.